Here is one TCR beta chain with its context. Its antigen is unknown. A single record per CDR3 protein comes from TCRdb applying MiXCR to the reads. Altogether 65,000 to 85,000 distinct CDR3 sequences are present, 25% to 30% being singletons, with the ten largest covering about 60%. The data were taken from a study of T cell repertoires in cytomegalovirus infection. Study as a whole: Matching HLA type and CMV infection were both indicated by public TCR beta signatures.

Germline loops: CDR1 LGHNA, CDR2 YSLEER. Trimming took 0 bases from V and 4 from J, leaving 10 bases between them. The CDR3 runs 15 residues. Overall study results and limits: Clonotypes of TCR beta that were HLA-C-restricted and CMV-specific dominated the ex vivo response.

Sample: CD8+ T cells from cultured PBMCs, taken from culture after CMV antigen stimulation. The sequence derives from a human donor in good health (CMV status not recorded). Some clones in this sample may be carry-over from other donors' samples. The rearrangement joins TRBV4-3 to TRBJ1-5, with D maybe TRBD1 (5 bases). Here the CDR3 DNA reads TGCGCCAGCAGCCAAGATGGGGACCAAAATCAGCCCCAGCATTTT. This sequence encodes CASSQDGDQNQPQHF.